This record covers a single T cell receptor beta chain. Its recognized antigen is unknown. No much larger clonotype is one base removed from it; base qualities were not supplied. This specimen's time point label, per the study, means: about 28 days (+/-7) after the second vaccine dose. In light of the paper, this sample's treatment or condition label describes: meningococcal conjugate vaccine given as trial control. Vaccinee samples were obtained from the UK trials COV001 and COV002, which included a single-blind randomized controlled phase 2/3 trial of AZD1222 (ChAdOx1 nCoV-19) in healthy adults. For TCRbeta chain sequencing, PBMC samples were collected from trial participants at day 0 and at day 28 after the second dose. The CDR3 regions of human TCRbeta chains were analyzed by immunosequencing. The authors' analysis ran thus. TCRs in the repertoires were matched against a reference library of SARS-CoV-2-specific TCRs that had been generated with the MIRA antigen-specificity platform. Breadth was defined as the fraction of unique TCRs that were SARS-CoV-2-associated, and depth was defined as the fraction of total T cells that were SARS-CoV-2-associated. Using the MIRA data, each spike-specific TCR was mapped to the spike region that the TCR reacts to and placed in a CD4 or CD8 class. Log10-transformed breadth and depth values were compared by one-way ANOVA with Sidak's multiple comparisons tests. Imported from immuneACCESS, the table was reduced by TCRdb to in-frame sequences with V and J called. These copies leave out some clones; in studies compared against another copy, an unresolved V gene accounts for under half, and the cause of the remainder is not known. D and trimming were read from the DNA, whereas the V and J calls and clone size are those reported in that table. This sample is represented by around 140,000 clones; roughly 88% of them were singletons. Clones ranked in the top ten supply under 5.5% of the sample.

This sample is drawn from a study of T cell responses to AZD1222 COVID-19 vaccine listed by TCRdb under 2021. With regard to the full study: TCR sequencing covered over 230 trial participants: 200 to 210 given two doses of AZD1222 and approximately 26 given two doses of MenACWY control vaccine. Trial participants were enrolled by age into 18-55, 56-69 and 70-plus year subgroups, with roughly 150, 30 and 60 TCR-sequenced participants respectively.

A distance of 18 bases separates the germline ends of V and J, which lose 2 bases and 8 bases respectively. Per the germline V gene, SGHAT is the CDR1 and FQNNGV is the CDR2. The CDR3 contains 15 residues, cysteine and phenylalanine counted. Just the 45-base CDR3 DNA is kept, in frame starting at base 1. Summary of the overall study and its limitations: Reportedly, close to half of the unique spike-specific TCRs recognized epitopes lying outside the regions that are mutated in the B.1.351 and B.1.1.7 variants. Only 5 to 7 AZD1222 recipients were SARS-CoV-2 seropositive at baseline, limiting conclusions about previously exposed vaccinees. No day 14 peak-response samples were available, so repertoires were characterized only after the peak T cell response. Spike-specific TCR breadth and depth rose significantly after two AZD1222 doses compared with day 0 and with MenACWY recipients. In the small 56-69-year group, the increase in depth fell short of significance, most likely because of low power. Vaccine-associated CD4 TCRs spanned the whole spike protein, with dominant responses in regions 160-218 and 743-854. Participants were mostly white British, with more females than males. The authors suggested clonal diversity may have been underestimated.

The V and J segments used are TRBV11-2 and TRBJ1-2; the D gene is perhaps TRBD1, from 6 matching bases. The clonotype was recovered from an adult who received the MenACWY meningococcal vaccine as a control. Here the sequenced sample was peripheral blood, taken 28 days after the second dose of the MenACWY control vaccine. Here is the DNA: TGTGCCAGCAGCTTAAATTCGGCAGGGGAGGAGGGCTACACCTTC. Its translation is CASSLNSAGEEGYTF.